The 8 T cell receptor beta chains in this list originate from one sample, sequenced in a study of CD8 T cells in Susac syndrome. The RNA input was roughly 0.45 to 1 ug, and it was reverse transcribed with random hexamers. TCRdb re-derived calls from the immunoSEQ multiplex PCR reads in MiXCR, one entry per CDR3 protein. Seen here are about 130,000 distinct CDR3 sequences, over 90% observed once, and the top ten hold approximately 0.17%. Sequencing input: CD8+ T cells from PBMCs. All receptors derive from a human donor with Susac syndrome.

This CDR3 is CASSRGGFYEQYF. CDR3 coding DNA: TGTGCCAGCAGTCGGGGGGGATTTTACGAGCAGTACTTC. The rearrangement joins TRBV27 to TRBJ2-7, with 8 bases aligning to TRBD2. The CDR3 spans 13 residues. Per germline, CDR1 MNHEY and CDR2 SMNVEV (reference sequence). V shed 5 bases and J 4 bases; nucleotides not matched to a gene: 4.

The DNA of the CDR3 is TGTGCCAGCAGCGGAGGGACTAGCTCCACAGATACGCAGTATTTT. It encodes CASSGGTSSTDTQYF. The V call is TRBV9, the J call TRBJ2-3; TRBD2 matches 9 bases. The junction had 4 bases not matched to a gene; V was cut back by 3 bases and J by 2 bases. This CDR3 region has 15 residues. CDR1 and CDR2 from the germline V gene are SGDLS and YYNGEE.

The gene calls are TRBV28 and TRBJ1-5; no reliable D call. Trimming cost V 2 bases and J 4 bases, with 9 bases left between them. Germline CDR1 is MDHEN and CDR2 is SYDVKM. CDR3 length: 14 amino acids. This chain's CDR3 is CASSLDQVNQPQHF. CDR3 DNA: TGTGCCAGCAGTTTAGATCAAGTGAATCAGCCCCAGCATTTT.

Remarks on this clonotype: The junction departs from the called germline gene at one end, perhaps through a read error. This chain joins TRBV18 and TRBJ2-1, with a possible D match to TRBD2 (5 bases). CDR3 length: 13 amino acids. Germline lookup yields CDR1 KGHSH and CDR2 LQKENI. The CDR3 region is CASSLDSNNEQSF. The CDR3 coding sequence is TGTGCCAGCTCACTGGACTCGAACAATGAGCAGTCCTTC.

The rearrangement joins TRBV30 to TRBJ2-7; D not certain. The V and J ends lost 4 bases and 3 bases respectively, with 19 bases between them. This CDR3 is built from 15 residues. Germline CDR1 and CDR2: GTSNPN and SVGIG (reference sequence). DNA of the CDR3: TGTGCCTGGAAAGGCCGGTGGACCAGCAACTACGAGCAGTACTTC. It yields the protein CAWKGRWTSNYEQYF.

This chain connects TRBV19 to TRBJ1-4; perhaps TRBD1 as D (5 bases). Germline CDR1 LNHDA, CDR2 SQIVND (reference sequence). This CDR3 is built from 14 residues. With 2 bases removed from V and 8 bases from J, the gap between germline ends came to 12 bases. The CDR3 loop is CASSISGGIEKLFF. CDR3 bases: TGTGCCAGTAGTATATCGGGGGGAATCGAAAAACTGTTTTTT.

With respect to this clonotype: One end of the junction varies from germline; a read error may be responsible. The chain is built from TRBV7-7 and TRBJ2-5; 8 bases agree with TRBD1. The germline gives CDR1 SSHAT, CDR2 FNYEAQ (reference sequence). CDR3 length equals 14 residues. Here the CDR3 reads CASSSRTGSETQYF. CDR3 sequence (DNA): TGTGCTAGCAGCTCCCGGACAGGGAGTGAGACCCAGTACTTC.

This chain uses TRBV27 with TRBJ2-3; TRBD2 matches at 10 bases. This CDR3 region has 15 residues. CDR1 is MNHEY and CDR2 is SMNVEV in the germline V gene (reference sequence). V lost 2 bases and J lost 4; bases outside the gene matches: 3. The CDR3 loop reads CASSLTAGGADTQYF. The CDR3 bases are TGTGCCAGCAGTTTAACAGCGGGAGGGGCAGATACGCAGTATTTT.